These 15 T cell receptor beta chains originate from one sample sequenced in a study of blood T cell repertoires in COVID-19. The table came from immunoSEQ multiplex PCR; TCRdb's copy has only in-frame clones and leaves some out. This table holds 45,000 or so clones, more than 75% found once. Sequencing used peripheral blood. The receptor source for this set is a man between 65 and 85 years old with acute or convalescent COVID-19.

V is TRBV27 and J is TRBJ2-7, with D possibly matching TRBD1 (5 bases). This CDR3 comprises 14 residues. The germline gives CDR1 MNHEY, CDR2 SMNVEV (reference sequence). V was trimmed by 6 bases and J by 3 bases, leaving 15 bases between them. The CDR3 DNA follows: TGTGCCAGCAGCCGAGACAGAGTAAACTACGAGCAGTACTTC. Translating it yields CASSRDRVNYEQYF.

The rearrangement links TRBV18 to TRBJ2-7; 10 bases match TRBD1. The CDR3 covers 14 residues. Germline V gives CDR1 KGHSH, CDR2 LQKENI. Unmatched junction bases numbered 5, after V lost 5 bases and J lost 4 bases. DNA for the CDR3: TGTGCCAGCTCAGCCGGGACAGGGGCGTACGAGCAGTACTTC. It specifies CASSAGTGAYEQYF.

The rearrangement links TRBV20-1 to TRBJ2-1; D gene uncertain. Germline V lookup: CDR1 DFQATT, CDR2 SNEGSKA (reference sequence). The CDR3 consists of 11 residues. Deletions cut 5 bases from V and 2 bases from J, with 4 bases between. The CDR3 reads CSAPAYNEQFF. In DNA form, the CDR3 reads TGCAGTGCTCCCGCCTACAATGAGCAGTTCTTC.

The V call is TRBV27, the J call TRBJ2-1, with D maybe TRBD2 (5 bases). V lost 6 bases and J lost 0, with 15 bases in between. Germline CDR1 MNHEY, CDR2 SMNVEV (reference sequence). CDR3 length: 16 amino acids. The CDR3 here is CASRDSSGNSYNEQFF. In nucleotides, the CDR3 is TGTGCCAGCAGGGACTCTTCGGGGAACTCCTACAATGAGCAGTTCTTC.

CDR3 in DNA: TGTGCCAGCAGTCCCACAGGGGGCGTTGAAAAACTGTTTTTT. This encodes CASSPTGGVEKLFF. The chain employs TRBV6-1 and TRBJ1-4; TRBD1 aligns across 9 bases. Per the germline V gene, CDR1 is MNHNS and CDR2 is SASEGT. V gave up 5 bases and J gave up 7 bases; unmatched junction bases: 5. CDR3 length: 14 amino acids.

The rearrangement uses TRBV19 and TRBJ2-1; 11 positions agree with TRBD2. Germline CDR1 is LNHDA and CDR2 is SQIVND (reference sequence). CDR3 length equals 14 residues. The V and J ends lost 3 bases and 10 bases, in that order; junction bases with no gene match: 5. The CDR3 reads CASSIMLAGGEQFF. Written as DNA, the CDR3 is TGTGCCAGTAGTATTATGCTAGCGGGGGGCGAGCAGTTCTTC.

The chain recombines TRBV5-4 with TRBJ2-5; D not resolved. The CDR3 runs to 13 residues. Trimming left V 4 bases short and J 5 bases short, with 12 bases between. Looked up from germline, CDR1 is SGHNT and CDR2 is YYREEE (reference sequence). The CDR3 loop reads CASSRDGWETQYF. CDR3 DNA sequence: TGTGCCAGCAGCCGAGATGGTTGGGAGACCCAGTACTTC. The entire variable domain, with the rest obtained from reference TRBV5-4 and TRBJ2-5, is as follows: ETGVTQSPTHLIKTRGQQVTLRCSSQSGHNTVSWYQQALGQGPQFIFQYYREEENGRGNFPPRFSGLQFPNYSSELNVNALELDDSALYLCASSRDGWETQYFGPGTRLLVL.

The V and J genes are TRBV6-5 and TRBJ2-3; D unclear. This CDR3 has 15 residues. V gave up 0 bases and J gave up 2 bases, with 9 bases separating them. The germline V gene has CDR1 MNHEY and CDR2 SVGAGI. DNA of the CDR3: TGTGCCAGCAGTTACTCTCCATACTCCACAGATACGCAGTATTTT. It is translated as CASSYSPYSTDTQYF.

The rearrangement links TRBV6-5 to TRBJ1-2; no reliable D call. This CDR3 is 16 amino acids long. The ends were cut back, 0 bases at V and 8 bases at J, with 19 bases in the middle. Germline values: CDR1 MNHEY, CDR2 SVGAGI. The CDR3 sequence: CASSYSILKTSSGYTF. In DNA, the CDR3 is TGTGCCAGCAGTTACTCGATTTTGAAGACTAGTAGCGGCTACACCTTC.

The chain is built from TRBV2 and TRBJ2-5; D unresolved. The length of the CDR3 is 13 residues. The germline gives CDR1 SNHLY, CDR2 FYNNEI. Trimming cost V 4 bases and J 3 bases, with 9 bases left between them. The CDR3 DNA reads as TGTGCCAGCAGTGGCCCCGGAGAAGAGACCCAGTACTTC. Translating gives CASSGPGEETQYF.

This chain uses TRBV6-2 or TRBV6-3 with TRBJ2-3, with 11 nucleotides matching TRBD1. Germline lookup yields CDR1 MNHEY and CDR2 SVGEGT. The CDR3 extends over 16 amino acids. The ends lost 2 bases at V and 3 bases at J; junction bases unmatched: 4. The CDR3 DNA follows: TGTGCCAGCAGTTACCGTGGACAGGGGGCAACAGATACGCAGTATTTT. Translating it yields CASSYRGQGATDTQYF.

V is TRBV18 and J is TRBJ1-1; 7 positions agree with TRBD1. Germline CDR1 and CDR2: KGHSH and LQKENI. There are 14 residues in the CDR3. V gave up 5 bases and J gave up 8 bases; unmatched junction bases: 11. The CDR3, as DNA: TGTGCCAGCTCATACGCCGGGACAGTGACAGAAGCTTTCTTT. This encodes CASSYAGTVTEAFF.

The rearrangement links TRBV6-5 to TRBJ1-5; D is undetermined. The CDR3 contains 15 residues. Deletions cut 0 bases from V and 2 bases from J, with 8 bases between. The germline V gene has CDR1 MNHEY and CDR2 SVGAGI. CDR3 DNA sequence: TGTGCCAGCAGTTACTCCTGGGAGGGCAATCAGCCCCAGCATTTT. Translated: CASSYSWEGNQPQHF.

The chain is built from TRBV10-3 and TRBJ1-2, with 10 bases fitting TRBD1. After removal of 11 bases from V and 12 bases from J, the junction contained 15 bases not matched to a gene. CDR1 and CDR2 (germline): ENHRY, SYGVKD. CDR3 length: 13 amino acids. CDR3 region: CAAMNRDRGVHTF. CDR3 coding DNA: TGTGCCGCCATGAACCGGGACAGGGGCGTCCACACCTTC.

This clone turned up a few times. The rearrangement uses TRBV7-3 and TRBJ1-1, with unresolved D. CDR3 length equals 13 residues. Germline V gives CDR1 SGHTA, CDR2 FQGTGA. The V end lost 6 bases, the J end lost 2 bases, and 10 bases lay between the germline ends. The CDR3 region is CASSSSPNTEAFF. The CDR3 nucleotides are TGTGCCAGCAGTTCAAGCCCCAACACTGAAGCTTTCTTT.